Presented here are 14 T cell receptor beta chains from one specimen sequenced in a study of cytotoxic CD8 clonotypes in ibrutinib-treated CLL. Sequencing was performed with immunoSEQ multiplex PCR; in TCRdb, only in-frame clones are kept and a portion is missing. The sample shows a few hundred thousand clones, about 80% of them seen only once. Sequencing was performed on PBMCs, taken before ibrutinib treatment. These receptors were obtained from a human donor with chronic lymphocytic leukemia.

CDR3 protein: CASSLDGTSGSSYNEQFF. CDR3 nucleotide sequence: TGTGCCAGCAGCTTGGACGGGACTAGCGGGAGTTCCTACAATGAGCAGTTCTTC. The chain employs TRBV5-4 and TRBJ2-1; the match to TRBD2 covers 14 bases. The CDR3 consists of 18 residues. Trimming cost V 0 bases and J 1 base; bases outside gene matches: 3. Germline V CDR1 and CDR2: SGHNT, YYREEE (reference sequence). The whole variable domain, remainder taken from reference TRBV5-4 and TRBJ2-1, is ETGVTQSPTHLIKTRGQQVTLRCSSQSGHNTVSWYQQALGQGPQFIFQYYREEENGRGNFPPRFSGLQFPNYSSELNVNALELDDSALYLCASSLDGTSGSSYNEQFFGPGTRLTVL.

Only one count was recorded for this clone. The gene calls are TRBV7-9 and TRBJ1-2; D uncertain. Germline lookup yields CDR1 SEHNR and CDR2 FQNEAQ (reference sequence). The V and J ends lost 5 bases and 6 bases respectively, with 13 bases between them. CDR3 size: 13 residues. In DNA form, the CDR3 reads TGTGCCAGCAGCGATATCGGGAGGGATGGCTACACCTTC. This translates into CASSDIGRDGYTF. The full variable domain, in which reference TRBV7-9 and TRBJ1-2 provide the parts outside the CDR3, is DTGVSQNPRHKITKRGQNVTFRCDPISEHNRLYWYRQTLGQGPEFLTYFQNEAQLEKSRLLSDRFSAERPKGSFSTLEIQRTEQGDSAMYLCASSDIGRDGYTFGSGTRLTVV.

The rearrangement uses TRBV7-2 and TRBJ2-1; TRBD2 matches 11 bases. The germline CDR1 and CDR2 sequences are SGHTA and FQGNSA. Unmatched junction bases numbered 1, after V lost 5 bases and J lost 7 bases. This CDR3 comprises 13 residues. CDR3 protein: CASSRTSGNEQFF. Here the CDR3 DNA reads TGTGCCAGCAGCCGGACTAGCGGGAATGAGCAGTTCTTC.

The chain has TRBV18 and TRBJ2-7, with 8 bases lining up with TRBD2. The germline CDR1 and CDR2 sequences are KGHSH and LQKENI. This CDR3 contains 18 residues. Unmatched junction bases numbered 16, after V lost 4 bases and J lost 2 bases. As DNA, the CDR3 is TGTGCCAGCTCACTAGGGGTTAATAGCGGGACCCAAACCTACGAGCAGTACTTC. Residues: CASSLGVNSGTQTYEQYF.

The chain joins TRBV7-2 to TRBJ1-5; D is perhaps TRBD1 (5 bases). Germline V gene data show CDR1 as SGHTA and CDR2 as FQGNSA. The V gene lost 4 bases and the J gene lost 3 bases, with 13 bases spanning the gap. The CDR3 is 15 amino acids. CDR3 DNA: TGTGCCAGCAGCTCCTCCCGACAGATCAATCAGCCCCAGCATTTT. This translates into CASSSSRQINQPQHF.

The V and J genes are TRBV10-3 and TRBJ1-2; D gene unclear. V lost 0 bases and J 0 bases, leaving 11 bases between the germline ends. The CDR3 covers 16 residues. Germline values: CDR1 ENHRY, CDR2 SYGVKD. The CDR3 here is CAISESRVQANYGYTF. The CDR3 bases are TGTGCCATCAGTGAGTCCCGGGTACAAGCTAACTATGGCTACACCTTC.

V and J are TRBV29-1 and TRBJ1-2; D remains ambiguous. The CDR3 extends over 12 amino acids. The V end was cut by 1 base, the J end by 6 bases, with 9 bases between. Germline CDR1 SQVTM, CDR2 ANQGSEA. DNA for the CDR3: TGCAGCGTTGAAGGGCAACTGAATGGCTACACCTTC. It yields the protein CSVEGQLNGYTF.

The rearrangement links TRBV5-5 to TRBJ1-1, with TRBD1 matching over 9 bases. V gave up 0 bases and J gave up 5 bases; unmatched junction bases: 5. Germline CDR1 and CDR2: SGHKS and YYEKEE (reference sequence). This CDR3 is built from 15 residues. Written as DNA, the CDR3 is TGTGCCAGCAGCTTGGTACAGGGGGCTGGAACTGAAGCTTTCTTT. Protein: CASSLVQGAGTEAFF.

V and J are TRBV9 and TRBJ2-5; D may be TRBD2 (5 bases). The V and J ends lost 0 bases and 1 base respectively, with 10 bases between them. CDR3 length: 15 residues. Germline CDR1 is SGDLS and CDR2 is YYNGEE. The CDR3 sequence: CASSVAGVGQETQYF. The DNA for the CDR3 is TGTGCCAGCAGCGTAGCCGGGGTAGGCCAAGAGACCCAGTACTTC.

This clone was counted between two and nine times. This chain links TRBV6-5 with TRBJ2-1; 7 positions match TRBD2. The trim removed 0 bases at V and 9 bases at J, leaving 8 bases unmatched. This CDR3 contains 15 residues. Germline loops: CDR1 MNHEY, CDR2 SVGAGI. CDR3 DNA: TGTGCCAGCAGTTACTCGAGAGGGAGGGCCACTGAGCAGTTCTTC. It encodes CASSYSRGRATEQFF.

The chain links TRBV2 to TRBJ1-4, with 8 bases lining up with TRBD1. V gave up 3 bases and J gave up 5 bases; unmatched junction bases: 2. This CDR3 has 14 residues. Germline V lookup: CDR1 SNHLY, CDR2 FYNNEI. The CDR3 DNA reads as TGTGCCAGCAGTGACAACAGGGGGAATGAAAAACTGTTTTTT. It yields the protein CASSDNRGNEKLFF.

This clone was counted only a few times. This chain links TRBV28 with TRBJ1-2, with unresolved D. CDR1 and CDR2 from the germline V gene are MDHEN and SYDVKM. Trimming shortened V by 6 bases and J by 8 bases, and 10 bases separated the two germline ends. The CDR3 totals 11 residues. CDR3 in DNA: TGTGCCAGCAGCGCCTCGCGAGGCTACACCTTC. Translated, it gives CASSASRGYTF.

The chain recombines TRBV19 with TRBJ2-1; 14 positions agree with TRBD2. J was trimmed by 6 bases and V by 7 bases; bases with no gene match: 8. Germline lookup yields CDR1 LNHDA and CDR2 SQIVND (reference sequence). The CDR3 has 16 amino acids. Here the CDR3 DNA reads TGTGCCAGTACCCATGGGGGACTAGCGGGAGTCAATGAGCAGTTCTTC. As protein: CASTHGGLAGVNEQFF. The full variable domain, with the rest looked up from reference TRBV19 and TRBJ2-1, is DGGITQSPKYLFRKEGQNVTLSCEQNLNHDAMYWYRQDPGQGLRLIYYSQIVNDFQKGDIAEGYSVSREKKESFPLTVTSAQKNPTAFYLCASTHGGLAGVNEQFFGPGTRLTVL.

This chain connects TRBV7-2 to TRBJ1-4; D uncertain. Between the trimmed V and J ends, which lost 1 base and 8 bases, there was a span of 11 bases. The V gene's germline CDR1 is SGHTA and CDR2 FQGNSA. There are 14 residues in the CDR3. CDR3 sequence: CASSLGRAREKLFF. DNA of the CDR3: TGTGCCAGCAGCTTAGGGCGGGCTAGGGAAAAACTGTTTTTT.